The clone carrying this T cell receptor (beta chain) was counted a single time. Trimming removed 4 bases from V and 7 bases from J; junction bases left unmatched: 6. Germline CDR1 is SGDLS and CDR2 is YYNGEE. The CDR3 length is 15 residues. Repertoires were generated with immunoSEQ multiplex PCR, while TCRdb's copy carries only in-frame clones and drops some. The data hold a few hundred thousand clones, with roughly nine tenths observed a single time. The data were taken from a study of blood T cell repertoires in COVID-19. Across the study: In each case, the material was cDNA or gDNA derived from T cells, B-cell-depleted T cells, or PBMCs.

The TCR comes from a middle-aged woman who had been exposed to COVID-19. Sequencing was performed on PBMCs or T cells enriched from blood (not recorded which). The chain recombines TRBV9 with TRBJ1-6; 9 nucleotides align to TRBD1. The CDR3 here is CASSKSGTGNSPLHF. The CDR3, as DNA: TGTGCCAGCAGCAAAAGCGGGACAGGGAATTCACCCCTCCACTTT.